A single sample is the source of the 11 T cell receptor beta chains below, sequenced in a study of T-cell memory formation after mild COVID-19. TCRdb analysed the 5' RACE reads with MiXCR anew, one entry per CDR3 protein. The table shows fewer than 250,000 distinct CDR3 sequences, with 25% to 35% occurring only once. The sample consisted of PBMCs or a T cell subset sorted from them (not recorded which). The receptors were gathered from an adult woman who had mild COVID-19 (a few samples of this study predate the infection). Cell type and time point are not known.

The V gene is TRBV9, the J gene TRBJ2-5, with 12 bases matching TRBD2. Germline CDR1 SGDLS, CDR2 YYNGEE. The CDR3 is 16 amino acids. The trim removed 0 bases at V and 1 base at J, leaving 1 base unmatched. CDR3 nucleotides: TGTGCCAGCAGCGTAGGACTAGCGGGAGCCCAAGAGACCCAGTACTTC. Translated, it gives CASSVGLAGAQETQYF.

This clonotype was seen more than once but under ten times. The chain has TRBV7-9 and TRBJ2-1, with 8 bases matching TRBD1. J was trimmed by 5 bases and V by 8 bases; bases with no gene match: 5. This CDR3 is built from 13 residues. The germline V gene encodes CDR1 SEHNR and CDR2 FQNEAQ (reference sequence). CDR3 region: CASYGQGHNEQFF. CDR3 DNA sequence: TGTGCCAGCTACGGACAGGGACACAATGAGCAGTTCTTC.

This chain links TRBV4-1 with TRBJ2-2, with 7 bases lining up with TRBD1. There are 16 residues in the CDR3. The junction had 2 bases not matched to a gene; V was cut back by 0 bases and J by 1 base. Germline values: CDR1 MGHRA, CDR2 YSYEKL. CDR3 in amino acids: CASSQDNRGNTGELFF. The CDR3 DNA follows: TGCGCCAGCAGCCAAGATAACAGGGGGAACACCGGGGAGCTGTTTTTT.

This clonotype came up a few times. The CDR3 region is CASSVDVLSSYEQYF. The CDR3 nucleotides are TGTGCCAGCAGCGTAGACGTACTTAGCTCCTACGAGCAGTACTTC. The V call is TRBV9, the J call TRBJ2-7; the D is unclear. Germline values: CDR1 SGDLS, CDR2 YYNGEE. This CDR3 is built from 15 residues. The V gene lost 0 bases and the J gene lost 0 bases, with 10 bases spanning the gap.

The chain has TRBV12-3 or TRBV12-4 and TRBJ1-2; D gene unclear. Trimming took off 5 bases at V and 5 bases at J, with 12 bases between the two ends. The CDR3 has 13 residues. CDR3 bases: TGTGCCAGCAGTAATACAGCTGCTTATGGCTACACCTTC. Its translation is CASSNTAAYGYTF.

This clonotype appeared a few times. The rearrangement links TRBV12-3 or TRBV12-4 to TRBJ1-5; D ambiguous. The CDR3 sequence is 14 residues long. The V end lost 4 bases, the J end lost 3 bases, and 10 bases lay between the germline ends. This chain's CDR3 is CASSSGRVNQPQHF. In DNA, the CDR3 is TGTGCCAGCAGTTCGGGCAGAGTCAATCAGCCCCAGCATTTT.

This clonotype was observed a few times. CDR3 in DNA: TGTGCCAGCCCTAGCCTCAATGAGCAGTTCTTC. Amino acids: CASPSLNEQFF. The chain links TRBV5-8 to TRBJ2-1; TRBD2 is a possible D gene (5 bases). CDR3 size: 11 residues. Trimming took off 7 bases at V and 6 bases at J, with 8 bases between the two ends. Germline CDR1 is SGHTS and CDR2 is YDEGEE.

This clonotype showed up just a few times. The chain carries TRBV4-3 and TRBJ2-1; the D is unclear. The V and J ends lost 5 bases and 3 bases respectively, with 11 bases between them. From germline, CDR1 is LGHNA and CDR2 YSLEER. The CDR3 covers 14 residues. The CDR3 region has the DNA TGCGCCAGCAGCGCCATGTGGGGCTACAATGAGCAGTTCTTC. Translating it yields CASSAMWGYNEQFF.

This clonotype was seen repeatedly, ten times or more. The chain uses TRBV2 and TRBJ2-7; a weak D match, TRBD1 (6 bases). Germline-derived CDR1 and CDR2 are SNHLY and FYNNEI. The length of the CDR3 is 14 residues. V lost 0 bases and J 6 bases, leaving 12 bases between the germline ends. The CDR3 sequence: CASSEALGRGEQYF. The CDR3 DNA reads TGTGCCAGCAGTGAAGCGCTTGGCAGGGGCGAGCAGTACTTC.

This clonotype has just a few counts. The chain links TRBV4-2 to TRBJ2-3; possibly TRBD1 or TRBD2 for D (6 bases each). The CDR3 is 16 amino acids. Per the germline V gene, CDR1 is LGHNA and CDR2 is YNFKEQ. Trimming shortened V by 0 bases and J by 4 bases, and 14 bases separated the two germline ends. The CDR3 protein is CASSQDRARGADTQYF. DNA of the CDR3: TGTGCCAGCAGCCAAGATAGGGCAAGGGGGGCAGATACGCAGTATTTT.

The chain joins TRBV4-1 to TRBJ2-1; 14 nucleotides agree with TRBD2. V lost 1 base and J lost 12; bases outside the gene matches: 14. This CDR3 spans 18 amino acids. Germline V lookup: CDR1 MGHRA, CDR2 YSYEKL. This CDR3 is CASSQGGHPGLAGEGQFF. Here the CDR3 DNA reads TGCGCCAGCAGCCAAGGGGGACATCCGGGACTAGCGGGAGAAGGGCAGTTCTTC.